This TCR beta chain was observed in a study of T cells after yellow fever vaccination. Study information: Preparation used SMART-Seq v4 Ultra Low Input for the low-cell-number fractions. Findings of the study overall: Booster sampling recovered most clones from primary vaccination (around 96% CD4, approximately 88% CD8). Faster peaking, at day 5 versus 15, marked a secondary response that was weaker.

Concerning this clonotype itself: Its target is unknown.

The CDR3 extends over 13 amino acids. Per the germline V gene, CDR1 is SGHTA and CDR2 is FQGNSA. The V gene lost 5 bases and the J gene lost 1 base, with 9 bases spanning the gap. UMIs were added to TCR cDNA along with a universal primer site when it was made by 5'RACE template switching. One entry per CDR3 protein, called by TCRdb with MiXCR from the 5' RACE reads. The table records approximately 250,000 distinct CDR3 sequences, 6.5% to 7.5% of them present only once. The rearrangement joins TRBV7-2 to TRBJ2-7; D perhaps matches TRBD1 (6 bases). Sequenced material: CD4+ T cells sorted from PBMCs, taken on the day of the yellow fever booster vaccination. The clonotype comes from a man under 40 who received the YFV17D yellow fever vaccine. The CDR3 loop reads CASSQDRSYEQYF. In DNA, the CDR3 is TGTGCCAGCAGCCAAGACAGGTCCTACGAGCAGTACTTC. The full variable domain, completed using reference TRBV7-2 and TRBJ2-7, is GAGVSQSPSNKVTEKGKDVELRCDPISGHTALYWYRQSLGQGLEFLIYFQGNSAPDKSGLPSDRFSAERTGGSVSTLTIQRTQQEDSAVYLCASSQDRSYEQYFGPGTRLTVT.